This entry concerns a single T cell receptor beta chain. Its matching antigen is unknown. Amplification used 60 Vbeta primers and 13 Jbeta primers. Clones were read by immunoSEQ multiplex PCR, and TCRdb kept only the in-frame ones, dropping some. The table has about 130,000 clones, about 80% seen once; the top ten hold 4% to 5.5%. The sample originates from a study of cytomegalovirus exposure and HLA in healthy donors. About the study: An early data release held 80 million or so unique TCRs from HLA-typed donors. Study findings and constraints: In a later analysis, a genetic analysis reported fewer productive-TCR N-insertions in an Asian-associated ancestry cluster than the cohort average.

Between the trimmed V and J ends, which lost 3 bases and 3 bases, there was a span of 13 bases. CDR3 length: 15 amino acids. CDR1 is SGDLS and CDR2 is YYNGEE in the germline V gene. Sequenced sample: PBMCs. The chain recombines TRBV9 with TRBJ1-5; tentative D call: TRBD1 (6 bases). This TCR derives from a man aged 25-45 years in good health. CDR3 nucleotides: TGTGCCAGCAGCGGGGGCGGGGGCGTCAATCAGCCCCAGCATTTT. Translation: CASSGGGGVNQPQHF.